The clone carrying this T cell receptor (beta chain) was detected once. Its antigen is undetermined. The sample is drawn from a study of T cell responses to AZD1222 COVID-19 vaccine. TCRdb's table, derived via immunoSEQ multiplex PCR, lists solely in-frame clones and lacks some. The table records some 83,000 clones, roughly 82% of them present only once. General study results and limits: White British people made up most donors, females outnumbered males, and clonal diversity was possibly underestimated. CD4 TCRs associated with vaccination spanned spike, dominating at 160-218 and 743-854.

CDR1 SGHRS and CDR2 YFSETQ come from the germline V gene. This CDR3 is 14 amino acids long. The germline V and J ends were trimmed by 0 bases and 1 base, with 6 bases remaining between them. The chain links TRBV5-1 to TRBJ2-3; no reliable D call. Here the sequenced sample was peripheral blood, taken on day 0 of AZD1222 vaccination. The source of this sequence is an adult in good health. CDR3 sequence: CASSLGYGTDTQYF. DNA of the CDR3: TGCGCCAGCAGCTTGGGGTATGGCACAGATACGCAGTATTTT. The variable domain in full, completed from reference TRBV5-1 and TRBJ2-3, reads KAGVTQTPRYLIKTRGQQVTLSCSPISGHRSVSWYQQTPGQGLQFLFEYFSETQRNKGNFPGRFSGRQFSNSRSEMNVSTLELGDSALYLCASSLGYGTDTQYFGPGTRLTVL.